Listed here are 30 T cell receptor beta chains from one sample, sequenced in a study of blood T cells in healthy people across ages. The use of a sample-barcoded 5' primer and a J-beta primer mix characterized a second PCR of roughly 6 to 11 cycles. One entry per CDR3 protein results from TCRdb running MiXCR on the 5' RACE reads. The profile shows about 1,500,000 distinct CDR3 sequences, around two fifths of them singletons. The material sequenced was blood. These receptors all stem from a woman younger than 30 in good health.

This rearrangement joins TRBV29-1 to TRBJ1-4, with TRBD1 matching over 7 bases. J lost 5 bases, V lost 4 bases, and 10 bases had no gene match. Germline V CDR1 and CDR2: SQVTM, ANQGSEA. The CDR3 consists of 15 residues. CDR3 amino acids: CSVGPTGRGNEKLFF. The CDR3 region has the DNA TGCAGCGTTGGACCGACGGGCAGGGGGAATGAAAAACTGTTTTTT.

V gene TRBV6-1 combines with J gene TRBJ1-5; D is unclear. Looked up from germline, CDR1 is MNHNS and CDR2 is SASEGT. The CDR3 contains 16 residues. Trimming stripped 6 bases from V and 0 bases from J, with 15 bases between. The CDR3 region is CASRDEVEYSNQPQHF. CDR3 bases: TGTGCCAGCAGAGATGAAGTCGAGTATAGCAATCAGCCCCAGCATTTT.

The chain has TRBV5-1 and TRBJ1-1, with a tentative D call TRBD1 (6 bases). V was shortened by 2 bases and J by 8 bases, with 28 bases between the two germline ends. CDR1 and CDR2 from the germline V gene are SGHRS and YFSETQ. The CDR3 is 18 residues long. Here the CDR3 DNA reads TGCGCCAGCAGCTTTTTTGGGGGAAGACAGGTGGTGGAGGGGGAAGCTTTCTTT. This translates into CASSFFGGRQVVEGEAFF.

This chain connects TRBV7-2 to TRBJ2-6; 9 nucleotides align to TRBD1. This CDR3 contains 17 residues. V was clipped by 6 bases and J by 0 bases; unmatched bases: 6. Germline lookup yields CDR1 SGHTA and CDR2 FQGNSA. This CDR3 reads CASRLTGGSSGANVLTF. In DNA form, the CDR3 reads TGTGCCAGCAGGTTGACAGGGGGTTCCTCTGGGGCCAACGTCCTGACTTTC.

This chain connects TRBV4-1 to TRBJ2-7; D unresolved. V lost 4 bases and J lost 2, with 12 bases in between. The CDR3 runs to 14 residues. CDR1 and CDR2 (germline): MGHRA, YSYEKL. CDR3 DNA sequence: TGCGCCAGCAGCCGTCGACCGGAGACCTACGAGCAGTACTTC. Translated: CASSRRPETYEQYF.

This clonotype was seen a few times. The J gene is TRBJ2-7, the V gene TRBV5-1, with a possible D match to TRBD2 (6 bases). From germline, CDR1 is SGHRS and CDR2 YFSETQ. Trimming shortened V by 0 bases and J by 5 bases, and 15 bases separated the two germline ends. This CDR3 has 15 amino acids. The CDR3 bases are TGCGCCAGCAGCTTGGAACTAGCTTTAGGCCACGAGCAGTACTTC. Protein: CASSLELALGHEQYF.

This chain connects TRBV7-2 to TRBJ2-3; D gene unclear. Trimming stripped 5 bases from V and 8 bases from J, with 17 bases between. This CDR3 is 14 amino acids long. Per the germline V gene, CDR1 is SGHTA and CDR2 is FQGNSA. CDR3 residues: CASSPPPVRGTQYF. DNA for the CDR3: TGTGCCAGCAGCCCTCCCCCAGTCAGAGGTACGCAGTATTTT.

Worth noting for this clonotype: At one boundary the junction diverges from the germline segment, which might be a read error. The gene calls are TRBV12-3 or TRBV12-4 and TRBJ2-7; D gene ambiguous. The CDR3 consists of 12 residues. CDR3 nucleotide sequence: TGTGCAAGCATGTCAGGCTACTACGAGCAGTACTTC. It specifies CASMSGYYEQYF.

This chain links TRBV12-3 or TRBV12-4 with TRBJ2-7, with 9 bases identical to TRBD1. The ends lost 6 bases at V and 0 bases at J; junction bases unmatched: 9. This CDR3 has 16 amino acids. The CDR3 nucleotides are TGTGCCAGCAGCCTTAGGACAGGGGAGAGCTCCTACGAGCAGTACTTC. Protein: CASSLRTGESSYEQYF.

The DNA of the CDR3 is TGTGCCAGCAGCCTGACGGGCAGTGAGCAGTTCTTC. Its translation: CASSLTGSEQFF. The chain recombines TRBV12-3 or TRBV12-4 with TRBJ2-1; D unclear. With 6 bases removed from V and 9 bases from J, the gap between germline ends came to 12 bases. CDR3 length equals 12 residues.

CDR3 sequence (DNA): TGTGCCAGCAGCCCAGGGACTAGCTGGAGCAATGAGCAGTTCTTC. This codes for CASSPGTSWSNEQFF. The rearrangement links TRBV4-2 to TRBJ2-1; the match to TRBD2 covers 9 bases. V was clipped by 4 bases and J by 6 bases; unmatched bases: 7. Germline V gene data show CDR1 as LGHNA and CDR2 as YNFKEQ. CDR3 length: 15 residues.

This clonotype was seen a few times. CDR3 nucleotide sequence: TGTGCCAGCAGTGAATGGGTAGGGACAGGTGTCGGTAATACGCAGTATTTT. Translating gives CASSEWVGTGVGNTQYF. J is TRBJ2-3 and V is TRBV25-1; 8 positions match TRBD1. CDR1 is MGHDK and CDR2 is SYGVNS in the germline V gene. The CDR3 extends over 17 amino acids. J lost 7 bases, V lost 1 base, and 13 bases had no gene match. Variable domain in full (rest from reference TRBV25-1 and TRBJ2-3): EADIYQTPRYLVIGTGKKITLECSQTMGHDKMYWYQQDPGMELHLIHYSYGVNSTEKGDLSSESTVSRIRTEHFPLTLESARPSHTSQYLCASSEWVGTGVGNTQYFGPGTRLTVL.

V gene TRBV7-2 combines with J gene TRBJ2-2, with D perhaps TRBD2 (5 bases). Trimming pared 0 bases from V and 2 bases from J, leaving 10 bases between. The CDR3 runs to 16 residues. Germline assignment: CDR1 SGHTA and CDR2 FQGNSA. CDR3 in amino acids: CASSLAGVRNTGELFF. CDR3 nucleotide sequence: TGTGCCAGCAGCTTAGCGGGAGTTCGTAACACCGGGGAGCTGTTTTTT.

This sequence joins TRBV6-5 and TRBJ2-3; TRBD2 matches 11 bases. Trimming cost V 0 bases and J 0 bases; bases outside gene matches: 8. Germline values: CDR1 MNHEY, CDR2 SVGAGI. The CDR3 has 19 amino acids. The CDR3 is CASSYSRLAGSSSTDTQYF. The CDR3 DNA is TGTGCCAGCAGTTACTCCCGACTAGCGGGGTCGTCTAGCACAGATACGCAGTATTTT.

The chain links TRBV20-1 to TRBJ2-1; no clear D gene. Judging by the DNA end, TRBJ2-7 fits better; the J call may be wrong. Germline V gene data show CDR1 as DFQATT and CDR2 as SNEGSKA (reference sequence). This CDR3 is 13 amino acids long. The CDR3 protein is CSAYVGSYNEQYF. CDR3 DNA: TGCAGTGCCTACGTAGGCTCCTACAATGAGCAGTACTTC.

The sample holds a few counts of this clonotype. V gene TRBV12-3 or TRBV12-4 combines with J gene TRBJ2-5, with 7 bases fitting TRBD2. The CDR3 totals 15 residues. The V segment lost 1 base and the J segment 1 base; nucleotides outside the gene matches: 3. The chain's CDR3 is CASSLGTRIQETQYF. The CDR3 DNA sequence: TGTGCCAGCAGTTTAGGGACTAGGATCCAAGAGACCCAGTACTTC.

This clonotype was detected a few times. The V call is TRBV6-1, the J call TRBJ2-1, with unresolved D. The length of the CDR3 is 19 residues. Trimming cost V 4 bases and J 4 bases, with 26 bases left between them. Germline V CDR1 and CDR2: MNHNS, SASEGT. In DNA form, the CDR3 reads TGTGCCAGCAGTGTATACCATTCGTCCGGCGCGGCCGTGTACAATGAGCAGTTCTTC. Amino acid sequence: CASSVYHSSGAAVYNEQFF.

CDR3 DNA: TGTGCCTGGGCGGCCCAGGGTTTCCAAGGCTACACCTTC. It specifies CAWAAQGFQGYTF. J is TRBJ1-2 and V is TRBV30; TRBD1 might be the D (5 bases). Looked up from germline, CDR1 is GTSNPN and CDR2 is SVGIG (reference sequence). CDR3 length equals 13 residues. Trimming pared 5 bases from V and 8 bases from J, leaving 18 bases between.

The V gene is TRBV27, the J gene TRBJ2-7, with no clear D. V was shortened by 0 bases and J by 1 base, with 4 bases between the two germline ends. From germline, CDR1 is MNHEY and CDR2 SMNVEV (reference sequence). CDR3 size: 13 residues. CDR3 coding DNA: TGTGCCAGCAGTTTATCGGAGTCCTACGAGCAGTACTTC. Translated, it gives CASSLSESYEQYF.

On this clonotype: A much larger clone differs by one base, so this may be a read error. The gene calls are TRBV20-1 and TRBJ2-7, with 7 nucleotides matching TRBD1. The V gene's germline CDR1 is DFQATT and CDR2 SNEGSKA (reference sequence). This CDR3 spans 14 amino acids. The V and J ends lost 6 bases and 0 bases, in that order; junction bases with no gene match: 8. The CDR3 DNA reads TGCAGTGCAACCCCGGGACAGAACTCCTACGAGCAGTACTTC. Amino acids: CSATPGQNSYEQYF.

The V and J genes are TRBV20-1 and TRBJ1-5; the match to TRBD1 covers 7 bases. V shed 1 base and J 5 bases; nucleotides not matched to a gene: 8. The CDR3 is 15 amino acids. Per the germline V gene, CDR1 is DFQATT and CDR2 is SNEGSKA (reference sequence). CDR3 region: CSARGNRGWDQPQHF. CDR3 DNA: TGCAGTGCTAGAGGAAACAGGGGTTGGGATCAGCCCCAGCATTTT.

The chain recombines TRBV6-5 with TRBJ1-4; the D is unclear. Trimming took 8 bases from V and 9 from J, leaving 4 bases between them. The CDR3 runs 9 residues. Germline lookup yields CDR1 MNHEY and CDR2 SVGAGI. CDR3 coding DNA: TGTGCCAGCGGACAAAAACTGTTTTTT. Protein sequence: CASGQKLFF.

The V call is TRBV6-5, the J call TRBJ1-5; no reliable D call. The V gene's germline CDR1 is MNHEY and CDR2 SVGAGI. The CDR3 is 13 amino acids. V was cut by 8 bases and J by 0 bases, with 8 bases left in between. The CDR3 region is CASGWGSNQPQHF. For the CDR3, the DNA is TGTGCCAGCGGTTGGGGTAGCAATCAGCCCCAGCATTTT.

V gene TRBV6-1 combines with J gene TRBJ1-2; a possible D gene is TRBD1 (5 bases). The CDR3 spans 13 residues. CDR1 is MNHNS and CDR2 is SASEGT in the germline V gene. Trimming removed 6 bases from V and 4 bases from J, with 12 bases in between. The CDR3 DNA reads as TGTGCCAGCAGGGTTGGACATCTCTATGGCTACACCTTC. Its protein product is CASRVGHLYGYTF.

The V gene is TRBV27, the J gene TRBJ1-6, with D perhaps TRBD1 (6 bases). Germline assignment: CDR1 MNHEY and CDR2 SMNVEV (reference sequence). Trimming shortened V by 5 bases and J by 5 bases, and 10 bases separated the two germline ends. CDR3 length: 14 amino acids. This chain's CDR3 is CASSQGSHNSPLHF. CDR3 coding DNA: TGTGCCAGCAGTCAGGGGTCTCATAATTCACCCCTCCACTTT.

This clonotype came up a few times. The CDR3, as DNA: TGTGCCAGCAGACCTACAGGGGTCTACGAGCAGTACTTC. This codes for CASRPTGVYEQYF. V is TRBV6-5 and J is TRBJ2-5; 7 bases are shared with TRBD1. The assigned J gene may be wrong: the sequence end matches TRBJ2-7 better. The CDR3 covers 13 residues. CDR1 and CDR2 (germline): MNHEY, SVGAGI.

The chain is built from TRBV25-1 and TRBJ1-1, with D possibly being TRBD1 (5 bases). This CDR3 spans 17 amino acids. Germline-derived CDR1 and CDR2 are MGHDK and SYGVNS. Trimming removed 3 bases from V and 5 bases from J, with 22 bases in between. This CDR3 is CASSDAVQAAWGTEAFF. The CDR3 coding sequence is TGTGCCAGCAGTGATGCGGTACAGGCAGCCTGGGGGACTGAAGCTTTCTTT.

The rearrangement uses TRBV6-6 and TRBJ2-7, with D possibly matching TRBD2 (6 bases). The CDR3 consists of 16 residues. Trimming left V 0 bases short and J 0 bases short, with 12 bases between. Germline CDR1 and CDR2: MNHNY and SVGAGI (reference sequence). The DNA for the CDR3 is TGTGCCAGCAGTTACTCGGGACTCGCGAGCTCCTACGAGCAGTACTTC. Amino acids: CASSYSGLASSYEQYF.

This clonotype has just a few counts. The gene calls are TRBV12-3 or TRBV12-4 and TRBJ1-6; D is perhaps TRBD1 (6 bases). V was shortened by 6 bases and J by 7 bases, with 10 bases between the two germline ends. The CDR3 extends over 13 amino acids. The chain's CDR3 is CASRQGQNSPLHF. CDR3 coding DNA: TGTGCCAGCAGACAGGGTCAGAATTCACCCCTCCACTTT.

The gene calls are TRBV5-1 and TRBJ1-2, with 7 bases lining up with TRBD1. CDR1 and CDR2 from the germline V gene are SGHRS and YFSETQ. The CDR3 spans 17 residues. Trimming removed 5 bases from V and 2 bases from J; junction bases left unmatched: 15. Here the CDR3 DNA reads TGCGCCAGCAGAACCCCCTACTACAGGGGCCTAAACTATGGCTACACCTTC. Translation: CASRTPYYRGLNYGYTF.